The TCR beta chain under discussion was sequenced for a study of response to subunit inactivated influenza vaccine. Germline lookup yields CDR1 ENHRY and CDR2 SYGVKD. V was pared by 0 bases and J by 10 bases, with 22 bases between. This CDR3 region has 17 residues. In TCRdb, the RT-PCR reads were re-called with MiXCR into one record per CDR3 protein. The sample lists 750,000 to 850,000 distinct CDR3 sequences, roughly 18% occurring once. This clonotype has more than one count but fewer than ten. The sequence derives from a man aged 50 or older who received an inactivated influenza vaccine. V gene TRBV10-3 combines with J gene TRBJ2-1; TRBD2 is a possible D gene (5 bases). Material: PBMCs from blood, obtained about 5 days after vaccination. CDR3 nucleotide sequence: TGTGCCATCAGTGAGTCTAGTACAGAGACAATGAAGCGGGAGCAGTTCTTC. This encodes CAISESSTETMKREQFF.